These T cell receptor beta chains were read from a single sample in a study of T cell changes during pregnancy in multiple sclerosis. Profiled with immunoSEQ multiplex PCR; TCRdb holds only in-frame clones, not every one. The repertoire holds about 38,000 clones, with nearly 95% as singletons. This material consisted of CD4+ T cells from peripheral blood mononuclear cells, taken after pregnancy. Every receptor here comes from a female donor in good health, enrolled as a control in a pregnancy study. Both conserved end residues are part of each CDR3. Clone size is given for some rows only: seen once, a few or many times, or a class if the clone is expanded.

V,J,size,CDR3
TRBV11-3,TRBJ2-7,-,CASSPGQGAYEQYF
TRBV7-2,TRBJ1-1,-,CASSTNQGSTEAFF
TRBV7-2,TRBJ2-5,-,CASSSPTQGAETQYF
TRBV5-1,TRBJ2-2,-,CASSPLPVNTGELFF
TRBV4-3,TRBJ2-1,-,CASSRGQGRSYNEQFF
TRBV19,TRBJ2-7,-,CASSIAVSSYEQYF
TRBV10-2,TRBJ1-3,once,CASSEGGLGNTIYF
TRBV7-2,TRBJ2-1,-,CASSPGTSQYNEQFF
TRBV2,TRBJ1-1,-,CASKYRVTMNTEAFF
TRBV7-9,TRBJ1-5,-,CASSYWGGTGSNQPQHF
TRBV19,TRBJ2-1,-,CASTSAGAGFRSSYNEQFF
TRBV11-2,TRBJ1-5,-,CASSFEGNQPQHF
TRBV2,TRBJ1-2,few,CASSRGGGFYGYTF
TRBV11-3,TRBJ1-3,-,CASSRVGQSTIYF
TRBV25-1,TRBJ1-1,-,CASSGGQGAFEAFF
TRBV19,TRBJ1-4,-,CASSKPQQGALREKLFF